The sequence of this T cell receptor (beta chain) was determined in a study of blood T cell repertoires in COVID-19. Across the whole study: PBMCs, B-cell-depleted T cells, or T cells were the source of the cDNA or gDNA that made up the material.

V gave up 4 bases and J gave up 2 bases; unmatched junction bases: 13. Germline loops: CDR1 SGHRS, CDR2 YFSETQ. This CDR3 region has 17 residues. In Seattle, patients joined the study during active infection and were tracked longitudinally. In the original processing: Cell counts per sample came from amplifying reference gene primers. Sequenced by immunoSEQ multiplex PCR; TCRdb stores in-frame clones only, minus some. V and J calls and clone size are those listed in that table; D and trimming were worked out from the DNA. This sample has over 100,000 clones, with about 89% found just once. The V gene is TRBV5-1, the J gene TRBJ2-5; 8 bases are a match to TRBD2. This receptor was identified in a man between 60 and 70 years old with COVID-19, enrolled during active disease. The sample was peripheral blood. CDR3 amino acids: CASSRWRGAGVQETQYF. The CDR3 coding sequence is TGCGCCAGCAGCCGTTGGCGGGGAGCGGGGGTACAAGAGACCCAGTACTTC.